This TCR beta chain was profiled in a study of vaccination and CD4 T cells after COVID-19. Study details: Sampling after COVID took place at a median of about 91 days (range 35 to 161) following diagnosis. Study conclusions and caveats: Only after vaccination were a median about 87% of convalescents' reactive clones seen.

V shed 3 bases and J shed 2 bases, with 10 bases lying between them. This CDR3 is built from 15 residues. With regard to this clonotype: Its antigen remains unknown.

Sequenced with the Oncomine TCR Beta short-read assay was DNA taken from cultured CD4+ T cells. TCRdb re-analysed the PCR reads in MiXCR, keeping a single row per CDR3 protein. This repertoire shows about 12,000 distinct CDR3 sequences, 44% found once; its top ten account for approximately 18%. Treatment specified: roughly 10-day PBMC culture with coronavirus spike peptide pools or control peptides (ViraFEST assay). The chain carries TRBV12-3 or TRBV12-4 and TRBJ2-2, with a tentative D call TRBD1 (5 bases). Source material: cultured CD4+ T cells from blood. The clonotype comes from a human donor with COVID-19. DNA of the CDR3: TGTGCCAGCAGTTTCGCGACAGCCAACACCGGGGAGCTGTTTTTT. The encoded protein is CASSFATANTGELFF.